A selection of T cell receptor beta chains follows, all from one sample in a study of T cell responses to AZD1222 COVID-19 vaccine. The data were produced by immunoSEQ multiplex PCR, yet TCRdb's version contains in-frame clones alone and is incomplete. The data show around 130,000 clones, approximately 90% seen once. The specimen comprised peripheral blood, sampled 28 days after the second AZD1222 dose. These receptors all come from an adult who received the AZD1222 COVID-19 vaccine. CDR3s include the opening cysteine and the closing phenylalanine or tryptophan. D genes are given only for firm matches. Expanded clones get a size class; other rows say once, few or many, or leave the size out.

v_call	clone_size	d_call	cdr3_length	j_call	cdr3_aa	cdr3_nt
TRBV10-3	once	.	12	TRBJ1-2	CAISDEREGYTF	TGTGCCATCAGTGACGAGCGGGAAGGCTACACCTTC
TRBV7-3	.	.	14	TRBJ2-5	CASSLGLTQETQYF	TGTGCCAGCAGCTTGGGTCTAACTCAAGAGACCCAGTACTTC
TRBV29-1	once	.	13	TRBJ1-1	CSVEGSSNTEAFF	TGCAGCGTTGAAGGTAGCTCGAACACTGAAGCTTTCTTT
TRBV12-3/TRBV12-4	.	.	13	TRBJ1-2	CASSFLTEYGYTF	TGTGCCAGCAGTTTCCTGACAGAATATGGCTACACCTTC
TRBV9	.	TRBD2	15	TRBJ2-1	CASSVGVTGGDEQFF	TGTGCCAGCAGCGTAGGGGTCACGGGAGGGGATGAGCAGTTCTTC
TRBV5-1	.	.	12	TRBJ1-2	CASSLDRGGYTF	TGCGCCAGCAGCTTGGATCGGGGTGGCTACACCTTC
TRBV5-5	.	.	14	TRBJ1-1	CASSPRGRGTEAFF	TGTGCCAGCAGCCCGAGAGGGCGCGGCACTGAAGCTTTCTTT
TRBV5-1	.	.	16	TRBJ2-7	CASSLGRVGRDYEQYF	TGCGCCAGCAGCCTCGGGCGGGTGGGACGAGACTACGAGCAGTACTTC
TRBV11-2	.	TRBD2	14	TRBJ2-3	CASGRGRPTDTQYF	TGTGCCAGCGGCCGCGGGAGACCCACAGATACGCAGTATTTT
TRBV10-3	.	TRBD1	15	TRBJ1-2	CATGDSSGQRYGYTF	TGTGCCACCGGAGATAGCTCGGGACAGAGATATGGCTACACCTTC
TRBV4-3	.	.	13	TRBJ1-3	CASSRFSGNTIYF	TGCGCCAGCAGCCGGTTCTCTGGAAACACCATATATTTT
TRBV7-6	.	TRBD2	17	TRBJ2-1	CASSSRTSGMTYNEQFF	TGTGCCAGCAGCTCCAGGACTAGCGGGATGACATACAATGAGCAGTTCTTC
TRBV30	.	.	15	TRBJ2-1	CALALGLAGYNEQFF	TGTGCCTTAGCGTTGGGGCTAGCAGGCTACAATGAGCAGTTCTTC
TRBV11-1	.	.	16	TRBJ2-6	CASSLGQASGANVLTF	TGTGCCAGCAGCTTGGGTCAGGCCTCTGGGGCCAACGTCCTGACTTTC
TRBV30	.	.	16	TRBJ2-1	CAWSVAPFSSYNEQFF	TGTGCCTGGAGTGTGGCTCCCTTTAGCTCCTACAATGAGCAGTTCTTC
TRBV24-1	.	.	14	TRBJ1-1	CATSQGWGFGEAFF	TGTGCCACCAGTCAGGGATGGGGGTTCGGTGAAGCTTTCTTT
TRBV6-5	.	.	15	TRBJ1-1	CASSYLGRGNTEAFF	TGTGCCAGCAGTTACTTAGGCAGGGGGAACACTGAAGCTTTCTTT
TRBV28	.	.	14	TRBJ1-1	CASSLATSRGEAFF	TGTGCCAGCAGTTTGGCGACCTCGAGGGGTGAAGCTTTCTTT
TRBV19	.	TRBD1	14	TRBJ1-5	CATTRGTANQPQHF	TGTGCCACCACCAGGGGGACAGCGAATCAGCCCCAGCATTTT
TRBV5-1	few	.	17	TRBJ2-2	CASSLAGGSGGPGELFF	TGCGCCAGCAGCTTGGCAGGGGGCAGCGGGGGCCCCGGGGAGCTGTTTTTT
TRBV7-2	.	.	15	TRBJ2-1	CASSPRRGRYNEQFF	TGTGCCAGCAGCCCCAGGCGGGGACGTTACAATGAGCAGTTCTTC
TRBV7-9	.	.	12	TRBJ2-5	CASRTRQETQYF	TGTGCCAGCAGGACGAGGCAAGAGACCCAGTACTTC
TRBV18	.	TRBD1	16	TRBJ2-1	CASSLRPGQGSDEQFF	TGTGCCAGCTCACTGCGGCCGGGACAGGGGAGTGATGAGCAGTTCTTC
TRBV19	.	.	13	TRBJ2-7	CASRGTGRPEQYF	TGTGCCAGTAGAGGGACTGGGAGACCCGAGCAGTACTTC
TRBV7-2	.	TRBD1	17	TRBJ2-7	CASSPGQGVTLSYEQYF	TGTGCCAGCAGCCCCGGACAGGGGGTAACTCTCTCCTACGAGCAGTACTTC
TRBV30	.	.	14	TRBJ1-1	CAWSLQGGSTEAFF	TGTGCCTGGAGTTTGCAAGGGGGGTCCACTGAAGCTTTCTTT
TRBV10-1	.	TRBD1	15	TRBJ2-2	CASSPGQGGTGELFF	TGCGCCAGCAGTCCCGGACAGGGGGGCACCGGGGAGCTGTTTTTT
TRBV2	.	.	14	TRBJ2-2	CASTRGLTAGELFF	TGTGCCAGCACCAGGGGTTTAACGGCCGGGGAGCTGTTTTTT
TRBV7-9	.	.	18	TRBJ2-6	CASTPVGDSSSGANVLTF	TGTGCCAGCACCCCCGTCGGTGATAGTAGCTCTGGGGCCAACGTCCTGACTTTC
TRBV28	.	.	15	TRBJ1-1	CASSPPGVAVTEAFF	TGTGCCAGCAGTCCTCCCGGGGTTGCGGTCACTGAAGCTTTCTTT
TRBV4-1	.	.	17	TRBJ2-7	CASSQDEARDFLYEQYF	TGCGCCAGCAGCCAAGATGAGGCGCGGGACTTTTTATACGAGCAGTACTTC
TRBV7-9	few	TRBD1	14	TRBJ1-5	CASSFTGGDQPQHF	TGTGCCAGCAGCTTTACAGGGGGGGATCAGCCCCAGCATTTT
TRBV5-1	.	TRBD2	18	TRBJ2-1	CASSLVPSGGSSYNEQFF	TGCGCCAGCAGCTTGGTCCCTAGCGGGGGGTCATCCTACAATGAGCAGTTCTTC
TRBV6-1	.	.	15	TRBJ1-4	CASSEEALRFEKLFF	TGTGCCAGCAGTGAAGAGGCCTTAAGGTTTGAAAAACTGTTTTTT
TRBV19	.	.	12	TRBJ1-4	CATGTRNEKLFF	TGTGCCACCGGGACAAGAAATGAAAAACTGTTTTTT
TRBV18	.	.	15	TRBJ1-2	CASSREQRVNYGYTF	TGTGCCAGCTCACGTGAACAGCGCGTTAACTATGGCTACACCTTC
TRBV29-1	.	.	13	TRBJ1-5	CSVAGAINQPQHF	TGCAGCGTTGCGGGGGCGATTAATCAGCCCCAGCATTTT
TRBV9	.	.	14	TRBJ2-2	CASSAYPVTGELFF	TGTGCCAGCAGCGCCTACCCAGTTACCGGGGAGCTGTTTTTT
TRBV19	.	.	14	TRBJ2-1	CASSEYRSYNEQFF	TGTGCCAGTTCGGAGTACCGGTCCTACAATGAGCAGTTCTTC
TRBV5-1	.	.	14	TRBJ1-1	CASSFRAGDTEAFF	TGCGCCAGCAGCTTTAGGGCAGGGGACACTGAAGCTTTCTTT
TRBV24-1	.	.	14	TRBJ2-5	CATRGTSSQETQYF	TGTGCCACCAGGGGGACATCGTCCCAAGAGACCCAGTACTTC
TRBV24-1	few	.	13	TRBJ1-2	CATSDSILYGYTF	TGTGCCACCAGTGACTCGATCCTCTATGGCTACACCTTC
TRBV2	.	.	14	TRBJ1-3	CASSESRSGNTIYF	TGTGCCAGCAGTGAATCTAGGTCTGGAAACACCATATATTTT
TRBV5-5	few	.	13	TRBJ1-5	CASSLNQGQPQHF	TGTGCCAGCAGCTTGAACCAGGGGCAGCCCCAGCATTTT
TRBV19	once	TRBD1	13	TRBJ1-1	CASSVAGGTEAFF	TGTGCCAGTAGTGTGGCAGGGGGCACTGAAGCTTTCTTT
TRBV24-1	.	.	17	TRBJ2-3	CATSEGGWWGSTDTQYF	TGTGCCACCAGTGAAGGGGGATGGTGGGGAAGCACAGATACGCAGTATTTT
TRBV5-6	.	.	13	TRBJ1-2	CASSLGTAYGYTF	TGTGCCAGCAGCTTGGGGACAGCCTATGGCTACACCTTC
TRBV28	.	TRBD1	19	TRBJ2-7	CASSPPLGWGIQGGYEQYF	TGTGCCAGCAGTCCACCGCTAGGTTGGGGGATACAGGGGGGATACGAGCAGTACTTC
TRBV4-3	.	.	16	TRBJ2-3	CASSQDTGGVSDTQYF	TGCGCCAGCAGCCAAGATACGGGGGGCGTGTCCGATACGCAGTATTTT
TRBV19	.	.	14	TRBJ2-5	CASSIRASAETQYF	TGTGCCAGTAGTATCAGAGCATCGGCAGAGACCCAGTACTTC
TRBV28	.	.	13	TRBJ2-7	CASRIPQGDEQYF	TGTGCCAGCAGAATTCCACAGGGTGACGAGCAGTACTTC
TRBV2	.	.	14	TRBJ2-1	CASAGDTSYNEQFF	TGTGCCAGCGCAGGGGACACCTCCTACAATGAGCAGTTCTTC
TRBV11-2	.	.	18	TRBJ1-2	CASSPPANAGKINYGYTF	TGTGCCAGCAGCCCTCCGGCTAATGCAGGGAAAATCAACTATGGCTACACCTTC
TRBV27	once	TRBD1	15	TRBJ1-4	CASRTGLETNEKLFF	TGTGCCAGCAGGACAGGGTTGGAAACTAATGAAAAACTGTTTTTT
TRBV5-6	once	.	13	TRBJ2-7	CASKRGSSYEQYF	TGTGCCAGCAAGCGAGGAAGCTCCTACGAGCAGTACTTC